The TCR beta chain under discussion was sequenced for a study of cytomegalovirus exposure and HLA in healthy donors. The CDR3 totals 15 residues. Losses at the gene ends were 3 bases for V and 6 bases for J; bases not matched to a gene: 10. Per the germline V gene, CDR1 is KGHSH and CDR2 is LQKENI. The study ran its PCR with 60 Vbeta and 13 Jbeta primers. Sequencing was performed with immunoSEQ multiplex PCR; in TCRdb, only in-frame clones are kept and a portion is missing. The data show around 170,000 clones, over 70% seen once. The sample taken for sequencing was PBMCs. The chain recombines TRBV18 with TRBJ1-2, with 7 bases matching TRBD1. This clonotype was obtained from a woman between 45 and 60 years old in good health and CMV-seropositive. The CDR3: CASSPRTGARDGYTF. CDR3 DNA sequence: TGTGCCAGCTCACCTCGGACAGGAGCTCGCGATGGCTACACCTTC.